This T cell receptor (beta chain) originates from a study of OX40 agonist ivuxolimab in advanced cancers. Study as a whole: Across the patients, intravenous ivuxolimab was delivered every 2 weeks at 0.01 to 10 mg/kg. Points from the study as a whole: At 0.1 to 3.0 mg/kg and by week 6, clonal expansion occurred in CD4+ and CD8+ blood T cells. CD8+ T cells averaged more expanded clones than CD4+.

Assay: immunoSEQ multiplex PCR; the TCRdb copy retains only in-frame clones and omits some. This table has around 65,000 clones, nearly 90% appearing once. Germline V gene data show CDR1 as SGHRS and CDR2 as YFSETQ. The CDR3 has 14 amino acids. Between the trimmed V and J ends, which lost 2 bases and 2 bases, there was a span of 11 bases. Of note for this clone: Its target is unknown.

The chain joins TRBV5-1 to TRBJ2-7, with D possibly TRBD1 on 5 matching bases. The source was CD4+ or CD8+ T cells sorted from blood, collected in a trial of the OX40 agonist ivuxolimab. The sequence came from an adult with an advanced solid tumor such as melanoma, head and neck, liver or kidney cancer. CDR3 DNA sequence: TGCGCCAGCAGCTTCAATACAGGAACCTACGAGCAGTACTTC. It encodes CASSFNTGTYEQYF.